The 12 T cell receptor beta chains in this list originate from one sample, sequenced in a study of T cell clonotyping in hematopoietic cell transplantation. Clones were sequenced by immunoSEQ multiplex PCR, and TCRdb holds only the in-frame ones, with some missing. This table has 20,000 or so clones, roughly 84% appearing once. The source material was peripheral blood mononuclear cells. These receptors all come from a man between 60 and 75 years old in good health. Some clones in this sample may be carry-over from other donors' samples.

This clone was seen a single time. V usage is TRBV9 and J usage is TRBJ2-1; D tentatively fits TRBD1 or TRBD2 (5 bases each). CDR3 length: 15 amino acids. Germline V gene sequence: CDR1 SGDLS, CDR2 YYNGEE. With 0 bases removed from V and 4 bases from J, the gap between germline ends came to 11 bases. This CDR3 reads CASSVATGQYNEQFF. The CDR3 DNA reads TGTGCCAGCAGCGTAGCTACGGGGCAGTACAATGAGCAGTTCTTC.

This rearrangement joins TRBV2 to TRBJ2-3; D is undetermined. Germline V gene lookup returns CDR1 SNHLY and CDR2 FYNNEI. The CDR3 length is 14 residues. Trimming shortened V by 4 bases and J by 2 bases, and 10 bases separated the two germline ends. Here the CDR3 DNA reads TGTGCCAGCAGTGTTGCGGTGTACACAGATACGCAGTATTTT. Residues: CASSVAVYTDTQYF.

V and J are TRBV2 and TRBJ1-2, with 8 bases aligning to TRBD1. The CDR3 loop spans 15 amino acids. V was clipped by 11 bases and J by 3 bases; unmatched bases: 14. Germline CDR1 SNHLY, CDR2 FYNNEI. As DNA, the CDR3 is TGTGCCGTCCCAGGGGGCCGTCGAGGGGACTATGGCTACACCTTC. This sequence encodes CAVPGGRRGDYGYTF.

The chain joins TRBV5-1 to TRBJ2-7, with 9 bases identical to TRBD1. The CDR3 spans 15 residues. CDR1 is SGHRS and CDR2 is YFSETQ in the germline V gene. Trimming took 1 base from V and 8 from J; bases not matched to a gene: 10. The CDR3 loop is CASSLYGQGTEKQYF. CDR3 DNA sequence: TGCGCCAGCAGCTTGTACGGACAGGGGACTGAGAAGCAGTACTTC.

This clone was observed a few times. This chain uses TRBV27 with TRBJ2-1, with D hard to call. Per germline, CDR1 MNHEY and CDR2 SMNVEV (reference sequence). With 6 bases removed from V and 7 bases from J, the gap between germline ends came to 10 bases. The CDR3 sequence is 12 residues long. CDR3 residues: CASSRTENEQFF. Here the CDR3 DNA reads TGTGCCAGCAGCCGAACTGAAAATGAGCAGTTCTTC.

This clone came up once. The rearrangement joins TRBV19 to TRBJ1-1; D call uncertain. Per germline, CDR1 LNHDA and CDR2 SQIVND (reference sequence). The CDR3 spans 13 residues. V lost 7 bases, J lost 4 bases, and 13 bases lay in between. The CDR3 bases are TGTGCCAGTACCGCTGAGGTTGGCACTGAAGCTTTCTTT. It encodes CASTAEVGTEAFF.

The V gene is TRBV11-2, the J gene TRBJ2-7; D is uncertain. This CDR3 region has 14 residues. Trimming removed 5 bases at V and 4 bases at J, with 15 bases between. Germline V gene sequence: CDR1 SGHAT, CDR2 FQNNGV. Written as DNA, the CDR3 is TGTGCCAGCAGCCGCATCCCTGGGGTTTACGAGCAGTACTTC. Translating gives CASSRIPGVYEQYF.

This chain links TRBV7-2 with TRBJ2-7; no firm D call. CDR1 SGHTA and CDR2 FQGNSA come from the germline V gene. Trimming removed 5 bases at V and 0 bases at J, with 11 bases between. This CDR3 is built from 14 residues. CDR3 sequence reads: CASSLLAVSYEQYF. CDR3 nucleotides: TGTGCCAGCAGCCTACTTGCGGTCTCCTACGAGCAGTACTTC.

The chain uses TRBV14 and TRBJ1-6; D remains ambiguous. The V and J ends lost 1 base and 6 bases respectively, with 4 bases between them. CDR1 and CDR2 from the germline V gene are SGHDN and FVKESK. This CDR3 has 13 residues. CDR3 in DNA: TGTGCCAGCAGCCAAGTCCGTAATTCACCCCTCCACTTT. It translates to CASSQVRNSPLHF.

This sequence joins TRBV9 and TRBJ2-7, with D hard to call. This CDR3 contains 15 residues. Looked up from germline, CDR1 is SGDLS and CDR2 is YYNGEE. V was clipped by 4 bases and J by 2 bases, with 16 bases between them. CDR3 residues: CASSPHRSQAYEQYF. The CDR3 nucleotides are TGTGCCAGCAGCCCTCATAGGTCCCAGGCCTACGAGCAGTACTTC.

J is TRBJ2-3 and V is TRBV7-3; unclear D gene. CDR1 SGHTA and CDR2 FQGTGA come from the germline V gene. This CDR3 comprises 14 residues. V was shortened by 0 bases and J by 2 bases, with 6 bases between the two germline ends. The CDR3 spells CASSLTSTTDTQYF. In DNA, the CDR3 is TGTGCCAGCAGCTTAACGAGTACCACAGATACGCAGTATTTT.

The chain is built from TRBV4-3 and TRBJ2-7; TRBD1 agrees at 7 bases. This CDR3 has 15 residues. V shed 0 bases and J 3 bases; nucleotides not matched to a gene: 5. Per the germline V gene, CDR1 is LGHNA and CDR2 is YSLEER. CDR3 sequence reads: CASSQDIGTVYEQYF. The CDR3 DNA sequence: TGCGCCAGCAGCCAAGATATTGGGACAGTCTACGAGCAGTACTTC.